The present TCR beta chain was sequenced within a study of neurological immune-mediated disorders. The table lists this clonotype with many counts. The yield of each sequencing run was over 170 million TCR-beta sequences from 15-18 subjects. TCRdb redid the calling of the 5' RACE reads with MiXCR, one entry per CDR3 protein. The sample has more than 20,000 distinct CDR3 sequences; about 15% are singletons. What was sequenced was PBMCs. The TCR originated in a female donor with HTLV-1-associated myelopathy (HAM/TSP).

CDR3 residues: CASSDRGRNYGYTF. The CDR3 bases are TGCGCCAGCAGTGACAGGGGGCGCAACTATGGCTACACCTTC. V and J are TRBV10-2 and TRBJ1-2, with TRBD1 identical over 8 bases. Germline CDR1 and CDR2: WSHSY and SAAADI. Trimming removed 3 bases from V and 2 bases from J; junction bases left unmatched: 2. This CDR3 is 14 amino acids long.